The 2 T cell receptor beta chains presented below share a single source sample, sequenced in a study of cytotoxic CD8 clonotypes in ibrutinib-treated CLL. The assay was immunoSEQ multiplex PCR, and TCRdb's table has in-frame clones only and misses some. The sample consists of under 200,000 clones, approximately 77% of them appearing once. The specimen was PBMCs, collected after 12 months of ibrutinib treatment. All receptors derive from a human donor with chronic lymphocytic leukemia.

The chain carries TRBV4-1 and TRBJ1-2; tentatively, D is TRBD1 (6 bases). Trimming cost V 6 bases and J 2 bases, with 16 bases left between them. This CDR3 has 15 amino acids. CDR1 is MGHRA, CDR2 YSYEKL, per germline. In DNA form, the CDR3 reads TGCGCCAGCAGGCCCCAGGGGACAAACAACTATGGCTACACCTTC. This codes for CASRPQGTNNYGYTF.

In this sample, this clone turned up once. J is TRBJ1-4 and V is TRBV5-1, with 10 bases aligning to TRBD1. The CDR3 consists of 16 residues. V was pared by 4 bases and J by 1 base, with 4 bases of the junction left unmatched. Germline-derived CDR1 and CDR2 are SGHRS and YFSETQ. CDR3 sequence reads: CASSPRTGGTNEKLFF. In nucleotides, the CDR3 is TGCGCCAGCAGCCCCCGGACAGGGGGAACTAATGAAAAACTGTTTTTT. The whole variable domain, filled in from reference TRBV5-1 and TRBJ1-4, reads KAGVTQTPRYLIKTRGQQVTLSCSPISGHRSVSWYQQTPGQGLQFLFEYFSETQRNKGNFPGRFSGRQFSNSRSEMNVSTLELGDSALYLCASSPRTGGTNEKLFFGSGTQLSVL.